The 13 T cell receptor beta chains given below trace back to one sample, sequenced in a study of shared clonotypes between healthy human individuals. The assay was immunoSEQ multiplex PCR, and TCRdb's table has in-frame clones only and misses some. The repertoire holds about a million clones, with approximately 80% as singletons. Sequencing was done on a sample of memory CD4+ T cells from PBMCs. As for subset: CD45RA-negative fraction. The receptors come from a man in his late teens or twenties in good health. Some clones in this sample may be carry-over from other donors' samples.

This chain links TRBV5-1 with TRBJ1-1; D ambiguous. V was clipped by 0 bases and J by 6 bases, with 9 bases between them. Germline V gene data show CDR1 as SGHRS and CDR2 as YFSETQ. The CDR3 is 13 amino acids. Here the CDR3 DNA reads TGCGCCAGCAGCTTGGTAGACGGGGCTGAAGCTTTCTTT. Translating gives CASSLVDGAEAFF.

The chain joins TRBV7-9 to TRBJ1-5, with D unresolved. Trimming cost V 3 bases and J 6 bases, with 6 bases left between them. Germline V gene lookup returns CDR1 SEHNR and CDR2 FQNEAQ (reference sequence). CDR3 length: 12 residues. The CDR3 coding sequence is TGTGCCAGCAGCTTGAATGTTCAGCCCCAGCATTTT. It is translated as CASSLNVQPQHF. Together with reference TRBV7-9 and TRBJ1-5, the CDR3 gives the full variable domain: DTGVSQNPRHKITKRGQNVTFRCDPISEHNRLYWYRQTLGQGPEFLTYFQNEAQLEKSRLLSDRFSAERPKGSFSTLEIQRTEQGDSAMYLCASSLNVQPQHFGDGTRLSIL.

This sequence joins TRBV6-5 and TRBJ1-1; D is unresolved. The CDR3 length is 12 residues. Trimming stripped 4 bases from V and 11 bases from J, with 14 bases between. Germline loops: CDR1 MNHEY, CDR2 SVGAGI. CDR3 region: CASSSSAGGAFF. DNA for the CDR3: TGTGCCAGCAGTTCATCGGCCGGAGGCGCTTTCTTT.

The genes are TRBV5-3 and TRBJ2-7; D gene ambiguous. TRBV5-3 is an ORF; its function is uncertain. Deletions cut 0 bases from V and 2 bases from J, with 12 bases between. The CDR3 runs to 15 residues. The CDR3, as DNA: TGTGCCAGAAGCTTGGCTAAGGGTCCGACCTACGAGCAGTACTTC. Translated: CARSLAKGPTYEQYF.

This chain uses TRBV9 with TRBJ2-1; a weak D match, TRBD1 (6 bases). V was cut by 0 bases and J by 8 bases, with 18 bases left in between. The CDR3 sequence is 16 residues long. Germline V gives CDR1 SGDLS, CDR2 YYNGEE. CDR3 in amino acids: CASSVDLVGAAHEQFF. In DNA, the CDR3 is TGTGCCAGCAGCGTAGACTTGGTGGGGGCAGCCCATGAGCAGTTCTTC.

V usage is TRBV7-2 and J usage is TRBJ2-7; 7 nucleotides line up with TRBD2. Germline CDR1 SGHTA, CDR2 FQGNSA. There are 14 residues in the CDR3. The ends lost 5 bases at V and 0 bases at J; junction bases unmatched: 4. In DNA form, the CDR3 reads TGTGCCAGCAGCGCCGGGGGGAGCTCCTACGAGCAGTACTTC. Translation: CASSAGGSSYEQYF. Full variable domain (outside the CDR3, taken from reference TRBV7-2 and TRBJ2-7): GAGVSQSPSNKVTEKGKDVELRCDPISGHTALYWYRQSLGQGLEFLIYFQGNSAPDKSGLPSDRFSAERTGGSVSTLTIQRTQQEDSAVYLCASSAGGSSYEQYFGPGTRLTVT.

Comment on this clone: This specimen includes other DNA sequences encoding the same CDR3. The rearrangement joins TRBV28 to TRBJ2-1, with 10 bases matching TRBD1. The CDR3 consists of 16 residues. J gave up 4 bases and V 5 bases, and 8 bases lay outside the gene matches. In germline, CDR1 is MDHEN, CDR2 SYDVKM. As DNA, the CDR3 is TGTGCCAGCAGTCTTCTACCGGGACAGGGGTACAATGAGCAGTTCTTC. It yields the protein CASSLLPGQGYNEQFF. Full variable domain (missing parts from reference TRBV28 and TRBJ2-1): DVKVTQSSRYLVKRTGEKVFLECVQDMDHENMFWYRQDPGLGLRLIYFSYDVKMKEKGDIPEGYSVSREKKERFSLILESASTNQTSMYLCASSLLPGQGYNEQFFGPGTRLTVL.

On this clone: This sequence may be a read error, since a much larger clone differs from it by one base. Different DNA sequences within this sample yield the same CDR3. The CDR3 spells CASSGSGRIHPQHF. The CDR3 DNA follows: TGCGCCAGCAGCGGGTCCGGGAGAATCCACCCCCAGCATTTT. This chain joins TRBV10-2 and TRBJ1-5; D unresolved. CDR1 WSHSY and CDR2 SAAADI come from the germline V gene. CDR3 size: 14 residues. The V and J ends lost 6 bases and 10 bases respectively, with 19 bases between them.

The gene calls are TRBV18 and TRBJ2-3; 7 bases are a match to TRBD1. The CDR3 length is 16 residues. J was trimmed by 2 bases and V by 5 bases; bases with no gene match: 10. CDR1 and CDR2 from the germline V gene are KGHSH and LQKENI. The CDR3 sequence: CASSSDYGTDTDTQYF. The CDR3 DNA reads TGTGCCAGCTCAAGCGATTATGGGACAGACACAGATACGCAGTATTTT.

Of note for this clone: This CDR3 is also generated by other DNA sequences in the sample. The V gene is TRBV28, the J gene TRBJ1-1, with 7 bases aligning to TRBD1. There are 13 residues in the CDR3. V shed 9 bases and J 3 bases; nucleotides not matched to a gene: 7. Germline V gives CDR1 MDHEN, CDR2 SYDVKM. This CDR3 reads CASTGQTYTEAFF. The CDR3 DNA reads TGTGCCAGTACGGGACAGACGTACACTGAAGCTTTCTTT.

This clone was detected only a few times. This chain joins TRBV6-1 and TRBJ2-7; 8 bases match TRBD2. This CDR3 has 14 amino acids. CDR1 and CDR2 from the germline V gene are MNHNS and SASEGT. Unmatched junction bases numbered 14, after V lost 9 bases and J lost 7 bases. The CDR3 DNA reads TGTGCCAGTCTAGAGCGGGGGTCTAGCGGGGAGCAGTACTTC. It encodes CASLERGSSGEQYF.

For this clone: The identical CDR3 is also encoded by other nucleotide sequences in the sample. J is TRBJ2-5 and V is TRBV30; a possible D gene is TRBD1 (6 bases). The V gene lost 2 bases and the J gene lost 5 bases, with 9 bases spanning the gap. This CDR3 has 12 amino acids. From germline, CDR1 is GTSNPN and CDR2 SVGIG (reference sequence). The CDR3 nucleotides read TGTGCCTGGAGTTTCCAGGGGGAGACCCAGTACTTC. Encoded protein: CAWSFQGETQYF.

The V and J genes are TRBV11-2 and TRBJ1-2; tentatively, D is TRBD1 (5 bases). V was clipped by 3 bases and J by 5 bases, with 10 bases between them. Germline CDR1 and CDR2: SGHAT and FQNNGV. The CDR3 contains 13 residues. The CDR3 DNA is TGTGCCAGCAGCTTCGGCGGGGGGTATGGCTACACCTTC. Its translation: CASSFGGGYGYTF.